This is a list of T cell receptor beta chains from one sample in a study of T cell changes during pregnancy in multiple sclerosis. TCRdb keeps only in-frame clones here, not all; method: immunoSEQ multiplex PCR. Among some 96,000 clones listed, roughly 90% were seen once. Source: peripheral blood, taken after pregnancy. These receptor sequences come from a female donor with multiple sclerosis, enrolled in a pregnancy study. Both conserved end residues are part of each CDR3. D genes are given only for firm matches.

v_gene,d_gene,j_gene,CDR3aa
TRBV6-1,-,TRBJ1-6,CASSVPAGPRVNNSPLHF
TRBV6-5,-,TRBJ2-7,CASRAGPSYEQYF
TRBV6-1,-,TRBJ1-2,CASSEVIPGGDGYTF
TRBV6-1,-,TRBJ2-4,CASSEIQRSGGNIQYF
TRBV10-3,-,TRBJ2-3,CAISGGYPDTQYF
TRBV7-8,TRBD1,TRBJ1-5,CASSLTGTQPQHF
TRBV5-1,-,TRBJ2-2,CASSLAGSHTGELFF
TRBV27,-,TRBJ1-1,CASSPSLGGTEAFF
TRBV25-1,-,TRBJ1-2,CASSAIQGYGYTF
TRBV5-1,-,TRBJ2-1,CASSSRGASNEQFF
TRBV4-1,TRBD1,TRBJ1-5,CASSQDDPQGVTNQPQHF
TRBV6-5,TRBD2,TRBJ2-7,CASSLTGLAGVWQYF
TRBV14,-,TRBJ1-3,CASSPQFLSGNTIYF
TRBV4-1,-,TRBJ1-1,CASSQDLNTEAFF
TRBV9,-,TRBJ2-3,CASSVTPGADTQYF
TRBV27,-,TRBJ2-2,CASTKQGLTGELFF
TRBV6-1,TRBD1,TRBJ1-1,CASSEYGFGTEAFF
TRBV4-1,-,TRBJ2-3,CASSPEAGRGYSTDTQYF
TRBV25-1,TRBD1,TRBJ1-3,CASTNTRTGAGNTIYF
TRBV7-8,TRBD2,TRBJ2-2,CASSLVAGRAGELFF
TRBV15,TRBD2,TRBJ2-2,CATRGKAGGGTGELFF
TRBV6-1,TRBD1,TRBJ1-4,CASRGTAATNEKLFF
TRBV19,-,TRBJ1-4,CASSIPYSTNEKLFF
TRBV5-4,-,TRBJ2-1,CASSGIRPEGLEQFF
TRBV6-1,TRBD2,TRBJ2-2,CASSDLAGGSAGELFF
TRBV5-4,-,TRBJ1-2,CASSSVQGSGYTF
TRBV9,TRBD2,TRBJ2-5,CASSALAGRQETQYF
TRBV6-1,TRBD2,TRBJ2-3,CASTSRGGYTDTQYF
TRBV28,TRBD2,TRBJ2-7,CASSSSGRVYEQYF